The rows below give T cell receptor beta chains drawn from one sample of a study of T-cell reconstitution after alpha-beta-depleted transplantation in children. One entry per CDR3 protein results from TCRdb running MiXCR on the PCR reads. The sample contains roughly 670,000 distinct CDR3 sequences, under 15% of which appear only once. The source material was PBMCs, sampled before TCRalphabeta/CD19-depleted stem cell transplant. The receptors were gathered from a girl aged 2 to 10 with congenital amegakaryocytic thrombocytopenia, due to receive a stem cell transplant. CDR3s include the opening cysteine and the closing phenylalanine or tryptophan. D genes are given only for firm matches. Clone size appears in some rows only: once, few, many, or a class for an expanded clone.

d_call	j_call	clone_size	v_call	cdr3_length	cdr3_nt	cdr3_aa
-	TRBJ2-7	many	TRBV7-2	11	TGTGCCAGCAGCTTGATGGACGAGCAGTACTTC	CASSLMDEQYF
TRBD2	TRBJ2-1	-	TRBV20-1	16	TGCTGTGCCCGGATCAGGGCTAGCGGGAGTGGTAATGAGCAGTTCTTC	CCARIRASGSGNEQFF
-	TRBJ1-2	-	TRBV9	15	TGTGCCAGCAGCTCCCTTACGGGGCAGGGCTATGGCTACACCTTC	CASSSLTGQGYGYTF
TRBD2	TRBJ2-2	few	TRBV3-1	16	TGTGCCAGCAGCCGACTAGCGGGAGCGTTAGGCGGGGAGCTGTTTTTT	CASSRLAGALGGELFF
-	TRBJ2-7	many	TRBV12-3/TRBV12-4	13	TGTGCCAGCAGTACGTTTGGGGTAAGGGAGCAGTACTTC	CASSTFGVREQYF
TRBD2	TRBJ2-5	few	TRBV20-1	15	TGCAGTGCGGTAGGGGGTAGCGGGAGGGAAGAGACCCAGTACTTC	CSAVGGSGREETQYF
-	TRBJ2-7	many	TRBV12-3/TRBV12-4	14	TGTGCCAGCAGCTACCGGGACTGGACCTACGAGCAGTACTTC	CASSYRDWTYEQYF
-	TRBJ2-2	many	TRBV7-2	12	TGTGCCAGCAGCTCGGCGAGTTGGGAGCTGTTTTTT	CASSSASWELFF
-	TRBJ2-5	-	TRBV21-1	14	TGTGCCAGCAGCAAAGCGCGTCCGGGAGAGACCCAGTACTTC	CASSKARPGETQYF
-	TRBJ1-2	many	TRBV28	15	TGTGCCAGCACTCCAACAAGGACAGTTCACTATGGCTACACCTTC	CASTPTRTVHYGYTF
-	TRBJ2-7	many	TRBV20-1	14	TGCAGTGCTAGCCCCCACACGAGGGAGACCGAGCAGTACTTC	CSASPHTRETEQYF
-	TRBJ2-1	many	TRBV12-3/TRBV12-4	14	TGTGCCAGCAGTTTCTTGCGCTCCTACAATGAGCAGTTCTTC	CASSFLRSYNEQFF
TRBD2	TRBJ2-7	few	TRBV5-1	16	TGCGCCAGCAGCTTGGGCCTAGAAGCGGGAGTAGGCGAGCAGTACTTC	CASSLGLEAGVGEQYF
-	TRBJ2-7	many	TRBV7-8	13	TGTGCCAGCAGCTCGTCCGCGAGTGTCGAGCAGTACTTC	CASSSSASVEQYF
TRBD1	TRBJ1-2	many	TRBV7-9	16	TGTGCCAGCAGCCAAGACGGGACAGGTGCTTATTATGGCTACACCTTC	CASSQDGTGAYYGYTF
-	TRBJ2-6	many	TRBV27	13	TGTGCCAGCAGAGAATCTGGGGCCAACGTCCTGACTTTC	CASRESGANVLTF
TRBD2	TRBJ2-1	-	TRBV20-1	14	TGCAGTGCAACTGCTAGCGGAGCATACAATGAGCAGTTCTTC	CSATASGAYNEQFF
-	TRBJ2-1	many	TRBV20-1	14	TGCAGCTCGGAGGTGGGCCCTGATTACAATGAGCAGTTCTTC	CSSEVGPDYNEQFF